Following are 5 T cell receptor beta chains from one sample sequenced in a study of vaccination effects on CD4 cells after COVID-19. Antigens for these TCRs are unknown. Profiled with immunoSEQ multiplex PCR; TCRdb holds only in-frame clones, not every one. The repertoire has around 35,000 clones, around 67% of them found once; the top ten carry more than 3.5%. Culture lasted about ten days before CD4+ T cell isolation. The sequenced sample was CD4+ T cells from PBMCs cultured without peptide, obtained before COVID-19 vaccination. These receptors were obtained from a human donor who received a COVID-19 vaccine.

This clone appeared a few times. This chain uses TRBV5-1 with TRBJ2-7; 10 nucleotides match TRBD1. This CDR3 has 14 amino acids. Germline loops: CDR1 SGHRS, CDR2 YFSETQ. Trimming removed 4 bases from V and 7 bases from J; junction bases left unmatched: 8. The CDR3 sequence: CASSAGTGVGEQYF. The CDR3, as DNA: TGCGCCAGCAGCGCGGGGACAGGGGTTGGGGAGCAGTACTTC.

The genes are TRBV18 and TRBJ2-7; D uncertain. The germline V gene encodes CDR1 KGHSH and CDR2 LQKENI. CDR3 size: 15 residues. V was shortened by 6 bases and J by 0 bases, with 15 bases between the two germline ends. CDR3 sequence: CASSTSSESSYEQYF. The DNA for the CDR3 is TGTGCCAGCTCTACCAGTTCGGAGAGCTCCTACGAGCAGTACTTC.

This chain uses TRBV30 with TRBJ1-1; D might be TRBD1 (5 bases). This CDR3 contains 13 residues. From germline, CDR1 is GTSNPN and CDR2 SVGIG (reference sequence). Trimming pared 5 bases from V and 0 bases from J, leaving 10 bases between. The CDR3 DNA reads TGTGCCTGGTTACGGGGCGTGAACACTGAAGCTTTCTTT. Translated, it gives CAWLRGVNTEAFF.

The chain is built from TRBV11-2 and TRBJ1-3; possibly TRBD1 for D (5 bases). Trimming took 1 base from V and 2 from J, leaving 12 bases between them. Germline-derived CDR1 and CDR2 are SGHAT and FQNNGV. The CDR3 covers 16 residues. The CDR3 bases are TGTGCCAGCAGCTTAGTACGGGGACGGACTGGAAACACCATATATTTT. Translating gives CASSLVRGRTGNTIYF.

The chain links TRBV5-1 to TRBJ1-5; D unresolved. Germline CDR1 reads SGHRS; CDR2 reads YFSETQ. The V end was cut by 2 bases, the J end by 1 base, with 7 bases between. The CDR3 is 14 residues long. The CDR3 coding sequence is TGCGCCAGCAGCTTCGGAGACAGCAATCAGCCCCAGCATTTT. Its protein product is CASSFGDSNQPQHF. The full variable domain, its missing parts supplied by reference TRBV5-1 and TRBJ1-5, is KAGVTQTPRYLIKTRGQQVTLSCSPISGHRSVSWYQQTPGQGLQFLFEYFSETQRNKGNFPGRFSGRQFSNSRSEMNVSTLELGDSALYLCASSFGDSNQPQHFGDGTRLSIL.